Each of the 11 T cell receptor beta chains below was sequenced from the same sample in a study of blood T cell repertoires in COVID-19. Sequencing was performed with immunoSEQ multiplex PCR; in TCRdb, only in-frame clones are kept and a portion is missing. The data hold around 300,000 clones, with approximately 90% observed a single time. The sequenced material came from PBMCs or T cells enriched from blood (not recorded which). These receptors were collected from a woman aged 45 to 65 who had recovered from COVID-19.

The rearrangement links TRBV28 to TRBJ1-1; possibly TRBD1 for D (6 bases). The ends were cut back, 6 bases at V and 0 bases at J, with 14 bases in the middle. This CDR3 region has 15 residues. Germline loops: CDR1 MDHEN, CDR2 SYDVKM. The CDR3 DNA reads TGTGCCAGCAGACAGGGCGGACAGTTGAACACTGAAGCTTTCTTT. This sequence encodes CASRQGGQLNTEAFF.

This rearrangement joins TRBV5-6 to TRBJ2-3, with 9 bases identical to TRBD2. V gave up 5 bases and J gave up 0 bases; unmatched junction bases: 10. Germline values: CDR1 SGHDT, CDR2 YYEEEE. The CDR3 loop spans 17 amino acids. The CDR3 sequence: CASRQGGTSGSTDTQYF. CDR3 nucleotides: TGTGCCAGCAGGCAAGGTGGCACTAGCGGGAGCACAGATACGCAGTATTTT. Full variable domain (rest looked up from reference TRBV5-6 and TRBJ2-3): DAGVTQSPTHLIKTRGQQVTLRCSPKSGHDTVSWYQQALGQGPQFIFQYYEEEERQRGNFPDRFSGHQFPNYSSELNVNALLLGDSALYLCASRQGGTSGSTDTQYFGPGTRLTVL.

This clone has a handful of counts. The same CDR3 is also encoded by other DNA sequences in this sample. DNA for the CDR3: TGCGCCAGCAGCTTGGGTCAGGGGAATGAAAAACTGTTTTTT. Protein product: CASSLGQGNEKLFF. The chain recombines TRBV5-1 with TRBJ1-4; a weak D match, TRBD1 (6 bases). With 0 bases removed from V and 5 bases from J, the gap between germline ends came to 8 bases. The germline V gene encodes CDR1 SGHRS and CDR2 YFSETQ. The CDR3 spans 14 residues.

This sequence joins TRBV2 and TRBJ1-3; D is unclear. Trimming removed 2 bases from V and 0 bases from J, with 5 bases in between. Germline values: CDR1 SNHLY, CDR2 FYNNEI. This CDR3 is 14 amino acids long. In DNA, the CDR3 is TGTGCCAGCAGTGAAAACAGCTCTGGAAACACCATATATTTT. This translates into CASSENSSGNTIYF.

This clone appeared a single time. The chain carries TRBV6-5 and TRBJ1-3, with D unresolved. Germline lookup yields CDR1 MNHEY and CDR2 SVGAGI. CDR3 length equals 16 residues. V was cut by 2 bases and J by 1 base, with 12 bases left in between. The DNA for the CDR3 is TGTGCCAGCAGTTACGAAGCTCCGGGTTCTGGAAACACCATATATTTT. Translating gives CASSYEAPGSGNTIYF.

This rearrangement joins TRBV7-9 to TRBJ2-7; 10 nucleotides align to TRBD1. The CDR3 has 14 amino acids. Trimming took 5 bases from V and 4 from J; bases not matched to a gene: 5. Germline CDR1 reads SEHNR; CDR2 reads FQNEAQ (reference sequence). The CDR3 reads CASSDADRGYEQYF. DNA for the CDR3: TGTGCCAGCAGCGACGCGGACAGGGGGTACGAGCAGTACTTC.

The chain is built from TRBV4-3 and TRBJ1-2; no clear D gene. The length of the CDR3 is 13 residues. Deletions cut 2 bases from V and 7 bases from J, with 11 bases between. Germline CDR1 and CDR2: LGHNA and YSLEER. DNA of the CDR3: TGCGCCAGCAGCCAACTCTTGGAGGGTGGCTACACCTTC. Its translation: CASSQLLEGGYTF.

The chain carries TRBV5-4 and TRBJ2-3, with 11 bases identical to TRBD2. This CDR3 spans 16 amino acids. Looked up from germline, CDR1 is SGHNT and CDR2 is YYREEE (reference sequence). The junction had 4 bases not matched to a gene; V was cut back by 4 bases and J by 0 bases. In DNA form, the CDR3 reads TGTGCCAGCAGCCCTAGCGGGAGGCCTAGCACAGATACGCAGTATTTT. Amino acids: CASSPSGRPSTDTQYF.

This chain joins TRBV6-2 or TRBV6-3 and TRBJ1-1; possibly TRBD1 for D (6 bases). The germline V gene has CDR1 MNHEY and CDR2 SVGEGT. The CDR3 runs 13 residues. Trimming removed 2 bases from V and 4 bases from J, with 8 bases in between. The CDR3 sequence: CASSYTGPTEAFF. The CDR3 nucleotides are TGTGCCAGCAGTTACACAGGGCCCACTGAAGCTTTCTTT.

CDR3 residues: CASIGGLADYEQYF. The CDR3 DNA reads as TGTGCCAGCATCGGGGGGCTAGCGGACTACGAGCAGTACTTC. The genes are TRBV7-3 and TRBJ2-7; weak D call: TRBD2 (7 bases). V lost 7 bases, J lost 3 bases, and 16 bases lay in between. This CDR3 is 14 amino acids long. Germline values: CDR1 SGHTA, CDR2 FQGTGA.

V gene TRBV19 combines with J gene TRBJ2-7; 10 bases are shared with TRBD1. The germline V gene encodes CDR1 LNHDA and CDR2 SQIVND (reference sequence). V lost 0 bases and J lost 4; bases outside the gene matches: 3. CDR3 length: 15 amino acids. The CDR3 sequence is CASSIDRDRGYEQYF. CDR3 in DNA: TGTGCCAGTAGTATAGATCGGGACAGGGGATACGAGCAGTACTTC.